A single sample gave rise to the 5 T cell receptor beta chains below, sequenced in a study of blood T cells in healthy people across ages. PCR was performed a second time for about 7 to 11 cycles using a sample-barcoded 5' primer and a J-beta primer mix. TCRdb passed the 5' RACE reads through MiXCR, listing each CDR3 protein once. Among about 640,000 distinct CDR3 sequences listed, 45% to 65% were seen once. The sample comprised blood. The origin of the receptors is a man between 60 and 75 years old in good health.

This clonotype occurred many times. This sequence joins TRBV29-1 and TRBJ2-5; TRBD1 might be the D (5 bases). The germline V and J ends were trimmed by 3 bases and 5 bases, with 7 bases remaining between them. The length of the CDR3 is 11 residues. Germline CDR1 and CDR2: SQVTM and ANQGSEA. The CDR3 reads CSVDKGETQYF. The CDR3 DNA follows: TGCAGCGTTGATAAGGGGGAGACCCAGTACTTC.

The chain uses TRBV6-5 and TRBJ2-7; tentatively, D is TRBD1 (6 bases). The V gene's germline CDR1 is MNHEY and CDR2 SVGAGI. Trimming shortened V by 6 bases and J by 2 bases, and 14 bases separated the two germline ends. This CDR3 has 14 residues. In DNA, the CDR3 is TGTGCCAGCAGGCTGGCCAGGGGAACCTACGAGCAGTACTTC. It yields the protein CASRLARGTYEQYF.

This clonotype was seen only once. This chain joins TRBV10-3 and TRBJ2-1; D tentatively fits TRBD1 or TRBD2 (5 bases each). The germline V and J ends were trimmed by 0 bases and 4 bases, with 13 bases remaining between them. Per the germline V gene, CDR1 is ENHRY and CDR2 is SYGVKD. The CDR3 consists of 16 residues. The CDR3 DNA is TGTGCCATCAGTGAGTCTACGGGACGGTTGTACAATGAGCAGTTCTTC. Protein product: CAISESTGRLYNEQFF.

The chain employs TRBV29-1 and TRBJ2-3; D is unclear. V was shortened by 1 base and J by 7 bases, with 3 bases between the two germline ends. This CDR3 contains 10 residues. The germline V gene has CDR1 SQVTM and CDR2 ANQGSEA. The CDR3: CSVEGNTQYF. The CDR3 DNA is TGCAGCGTTGAAGGAAATACGCAGTATTTT.

This sequence joins TRBV20-1 and TRBJ1-6; TRBD1 matches at 10 bases. The junction had 14 bases not matched to a gene; V was cut back by 4 bases and J by 8 bases. The CDR3 is 17 residues long. Germline loops: CDR1 DFQATT, CDR2 SNEGSKA (reference sequence). The CDR3 is CSAIGGQGTQVDSPLHF. CDR3 DNA sequence: TGCAGTGCTATCGGGGGACAGGGGACTCAGGTTGATTCACCCCTCCACTTT.